This T cell receptor (beta chain) emerged from a study of CD8 T cells in ankylosing spondylitis (dated by TCRdb to about 2017). Study-wide context: T cell receptor beta repertoires were profiled in healthy donors and ankylosing spondylitis patients so that disease-linked TCR variants could be found. Peripheral blood samples were taken, and synovial fluid was additionally collected from ankylosing spondylitis patients. In total, the full study cohort was made up of over a hundred healthy donors and approximately 27 ankylosing spondylitis patients.

V is reduced by 3 bases and J by 3 bases, leaving a spacing of 15 bases between them. The CDR3 sequence holds 15 residues, the cysteine and phenylalanine included. The read is trimmed to its CDR3 DNA, 45 bases read in frame from base 1. The germline V gene supplies CDR1 ENHRY and CDR2 SYGVKD. Sequencing was carried out with an Illumina HiSeq 2500. Quantitative 5'-RACE with molecular barcodes was used to prepare TCR beta libraries. In the original analysis: A new computational method, built on a probabilistic model of VDJ rearrangement, was used to identify disease-linked TCR variants. TCRdb reprocessed the public reads (quality trimming at Q25 with fastp, clone calling with MiXCR) and kept in-frame beta chains. Every CDR3 protein is listed once, alongside the most common genes and DNA of its rows. These V and J calls rely on TCRdb rather than the paper's analysis. The table for this sample lists some 270,000 distinct CDR3 sequences; under 20% of them were counted only once. Of the sample, around a third is held by the ten largest clones.

The paper's findings and limits, for the study overall: Some of the motif variants had been reported before in the synovial fluid and blood of reactive arthritis patients, a finding that suggests common disease-initiation mechanisms. Blood from ankylosing spondylitis patients appeared to be characterized by a TCR beta motif made up of under ten highly homologous amino acid variants. In peripheral blood, the disease-linked clones were found at relatively low frequencies and had a CD8+ phenotype. According to the report, matched synovial fluid samples from ankylosing spondylitis patients were significantly enriched for the disease-linked clones.

On this clonotype: It lacks a known antigen. No base-level quality is on record; no much larger clone is a single base apart.

What was sequenced was blood, either unsorted or a sorted T cell fraction (not recorded which). The chain couples TRBV10-3 to TRBJ2-7; perhaps TRBD2 is the D gene, with 6 bases matching. The origin of this receptor is a male donor with ankylosing spondylitis or in good health (not recorded which). The CDR3 has the sequence CAISDETAGFYEQYF. The nucleotides read TGTGCCATCAGTGACGAGACAGCGGGTTTCTACGAGCAGTACTTC.